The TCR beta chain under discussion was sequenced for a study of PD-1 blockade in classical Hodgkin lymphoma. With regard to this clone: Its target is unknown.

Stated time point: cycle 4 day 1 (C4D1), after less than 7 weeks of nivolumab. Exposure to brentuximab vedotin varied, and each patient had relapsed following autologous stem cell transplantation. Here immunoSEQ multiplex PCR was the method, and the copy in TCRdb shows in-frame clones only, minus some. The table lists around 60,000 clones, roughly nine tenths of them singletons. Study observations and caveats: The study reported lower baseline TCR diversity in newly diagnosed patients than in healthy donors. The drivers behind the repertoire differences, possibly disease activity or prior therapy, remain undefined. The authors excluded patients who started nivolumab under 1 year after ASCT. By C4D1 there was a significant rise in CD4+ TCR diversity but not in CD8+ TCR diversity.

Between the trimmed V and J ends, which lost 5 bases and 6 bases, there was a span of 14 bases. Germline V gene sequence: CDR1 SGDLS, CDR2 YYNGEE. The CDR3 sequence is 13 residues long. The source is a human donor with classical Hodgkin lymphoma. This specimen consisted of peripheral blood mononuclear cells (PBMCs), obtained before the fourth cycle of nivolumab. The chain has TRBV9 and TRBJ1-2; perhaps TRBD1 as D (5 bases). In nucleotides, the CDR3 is TGTGCCAGCAGGGGCAGGGTGACAGATGGCTACACCTTC. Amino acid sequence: CASRGRVTDGYTF.